The subject of this entry is one TCR beta chain. Only a few counts were recorded for this clonotype. Its antigen is still unknown. Per-nucleotide qualities are absent, and no much larger clonotype sits a single base away. This specimen comes from a study of naive and memory T cell subsets (dated by TCRdb to the late 2010s). Background for the entire study: The figure summarizing the skin biopsy and whole blood samples listed about ten blood donors, 7 tuberculin skin test biopsies and 3 saline control biopsies. PCR2 was typically run as a SYBR Green qPCR and stopped at a set threshold, although low-input samples could use end-point PCR of five to six cycles instead.

A robust, sensitive protocol for the amplification, sequencing and analysis of TCRs was described in the study, in which 3' ligation of a UMI-containing oligonucleotide to TCR cDNA was used. Whole blood analysis involved drawing 2.5 ml of peripheral blood from adult healthy volunteers into Tempus tubes and then extracting RNA following the manufacturer's instructions. Total RNA was used without cell sorting and was treated with RQ1 DNase before reverse transcription, with a target input of roughly 1 to 1000 ng. Skin biopsy and whole blood libraries were made to test pipeline robustness in samples where T cells form a minority population. The library was obtained by 5' RACE. The ligated cDNA was amplified by four rounds of PCR, in which nested alpha and beta constant region primers were used together with the SP2 primer. For the blood and skin samples, reverse transcription of TCR RNA was done with SuperScript IV along with alpha and beta constant region primers. An oligonucleotide carrying the Illumina SP2 primer and a UMI was ligated to the 3' end of the cDNA by means of T4 RNA ligase 1. The 12-nucleotide UMI consisted of two random hexamers with an eight-base spacer between the hexamers to prevent hairpin formation. From the second PCR onward, TCR alpha and beta chain libraries were processed separately and dual indexed for multiplexing. After pooling, the indexed libraries were analyzed by capillary electrophoresis and sequenced on either an Illumina MiSeq or NextSeq. Libraries were spiked with PhiX DNA at roughly 5-7% so that base diversity was increased and cluster recognition was improved. The source study handled its data this way. Demultiplexor extracted UMIs from read 2, combined them with read 1 TCR sequence, and split reads by sample indices. Decombinator identified V and J genes and V-J junctions and gave each TCR a five-part identifier that included V and J deletions. Collapsinator used UMIs to correct sequencing errors and PCR amplification heterogeneity, producing a UMI-based abundance for each TCR. CDR3Translator turned identifiers into nucleotide sequence, translated that sequence into amino acids, and pulled out CDR3 regions based on terminal motifs. Error-corrected alpha and beta TCR counts from blood and skin were compared after normalization to input RNA amount. The public reads were run again by TCRdb, first through fastp at Q25 and then through MiXCR, and only productive beta chains were kept. Each entry is one CDR3 protein sequence, shown with its most common DNA and genes. The V and J calls were not made by the authors but by TCRdb's processing. Within this sample are 55,000 to 70,000 distinct CDR3 sequences, with less than 10% of them counted one time only. The top ten hold approximately 9.7% of the sample.

The investigation overall reported the following: The RNA-based method was acknowledged as potentially sensitive to TCR transcript changes with T cell activation and differentiation.

The clonotype comes from a female donor in good health.

The DNA sequence is TGTGCCAGCAGCTCCTTTGCAAGCGGAGAGACCCAGTACTTC. It encodes CASSSFASGETQYF. The chain is encoded by TRBV11-2 joined to TRBJ2-5, with a tentative D gene TRBD2 over 5 matching bases. The CDR3, from cysteine to phenylalanine, totals 14 residues. Solely the CDR3 DNA is kept, with 42 bases framed from the first base. A distance of 13 bases separates the germline ends of V and J, which lose 4 bases and 4 bases respectively. From the germline V gene, CDR1 is SGHAT and CDR2 is FQNNGV.